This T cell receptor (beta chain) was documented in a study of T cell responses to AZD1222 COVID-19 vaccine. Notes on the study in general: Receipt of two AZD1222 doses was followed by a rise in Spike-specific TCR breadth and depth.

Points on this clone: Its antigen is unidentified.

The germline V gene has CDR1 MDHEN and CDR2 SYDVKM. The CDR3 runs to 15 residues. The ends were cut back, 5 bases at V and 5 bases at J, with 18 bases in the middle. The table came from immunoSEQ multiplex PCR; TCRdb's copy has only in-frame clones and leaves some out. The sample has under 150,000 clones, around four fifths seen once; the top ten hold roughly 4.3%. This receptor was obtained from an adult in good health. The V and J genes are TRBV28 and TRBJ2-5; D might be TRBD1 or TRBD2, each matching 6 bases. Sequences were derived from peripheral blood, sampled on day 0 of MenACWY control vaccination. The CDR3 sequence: CASSTPRGAGETQYF. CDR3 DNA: TGTGCCAGCAGTACCCCCAGGGGCGCGGGGGAGACCCAGTACTTC.